This TCR beta chain was identified during a study of blood T cell repertoires in COVID-19. The wider study: Researchers got acute and convalescent COVID-19 samples from the United States, Italy and Spain.

In the source study's methods: Scientists estimated how many nucleated cells there were by amplifying reference gene primers. Some clones are missing from TCRdb's copy, which holds only in-frame ones; the method was immunoSEQ multiplex PCR. The DNA was the basis for D and trimming; V, J and clone size are from that table. The profile covers 95,000 to 100,000 clones, with about 92% appearing a single time and 5.7% taken by the ten largest. J lost 6 bases, V lost 4 bases, and 5 bases had no gene match. Looked up from germline, CDR1 is SGHRS and CDR2 is YFSETQ. The CDR3 totals 14 residues. The J gene is TRBJ1-4, the V gene TRBV5-1, with 8 bases lining up with TRBD1. The sample comprised peripheral blood. This clonotype was obtained from a man aged 45 to 65 with active COVID-19. The CDR3 region is CASSTDRGHEKLFF. The CDR3, as DNA: TGCGCCAGCAGCACAGACAGGGGACATGAAAAACTGTTTTTT.